Listed below are T cell receptor beta chains from one sample, sequenced in a study of blood T cell repertoires in COVID-19. Repertoires were generated with immunoSEQ multiplex PCR, while TCRdb's copy carries only in-frame clones and drops some. The repertoire holds roughly 300,000 clones, about 88% seen once, with 1% in the top ten. The specimen was PBMCs or T cells enriched from blood (not recorded which). The source is a woman in her 30s who had recovered from COVID-19. Both conserved end residues are trimmed from each CDR3. Each record gives: D gene, V gene, CDR3 protein. D genes are given only for firm matches.

D gene: NA
V gene: TRBV11-3
CDR3 protein: ASSPGQHDPAPTGELF

D gene: TRBD1
V gene: TRBV11-2
CDR3 protein: ASSLRTGGDSPLH

D gene: TRBD1
V gene: TRBV30
CDR3 protein: AWSVGTGPYEQY

D gene: TRBD1
V gene: TRBV12-3/TRBV12-4
CDR3 protein: ASRPGTGVGYT

D gene: NA
V gene: TRBV3-1/TRBV3-2
CDR3 protein: ASSQAVGNYGYT

D gene: NA
V gene: TRBV14
CDR3 protein: ASSQDEGTTDTQY

D gene: TRBD1
V gene: TRBV7-9
CDR3 protein: ASSQRTGGNSPLH

D gene: TRBD2
V gene: TRBV2
CDR3 protein: ASSENGGIGLVTDTQY

D gene: NA
V gene: TRBV5-1
CDR3 protein: ASSARAHEQY

D gene: TRBD1
V gene: TRBV7-9
CDR3 protein: ASRPTGFSYEQY

D gene: NA
V gene: TRBV19
CDR3 protein: ASTEGSNTGELF

D gene: NA
V gene: TRBV30
CDR3 protein: AWAPFIGGADGNTIY

D gene: TRBD2
V gene: TRBV7-6
CDR3 protein: ASSLAGGAWDTQY

D gene: NA
V gene: TRBV19
CDR3 protein: ASSRASNQPQH

D gene: NA
V gene: TRBV6-5
CDR3 protein: ASSSRYGYT

D gene: TRBD2
V gene: TRBV19
CDR3 protein: ASSASSGARTDTQY

D gene: NA
V gene: TRBV12-5
CDR3 protein: ASGRGNGVYGYT

D gene: NA
V gene: TRBV7-2
CDR3 protein: ASSLSWNTEAF

D gene: TRBD1
V gene: TRBV5-1
CDR3 protein: ASSRTGDGANVLT

D gene: NA
V gene: TRBV5-1
CDR3 protein: ASSPTFSGANVLT

D gene: TRBD1
V gene: TRBV7-9
CDR3 protein: ASSRQDRAFTGNTIY

D gene: NA
V gene: TRBV18
CDR3 protein: ASSRSAGDSPLH

D gene: NA
V gene: TRBV6-2/TRBV6-3
CDR3 protein: ASSYSPSEAF

D gene: TRBD1
V gene: TRBV25-1
CDR3 protein: ASSKRQGAPQETQY

D gene: NA
V gene: TRBV7-2
CDR3 protein: ASSLDSPYGYT

D gene: NA
V gene: TRBV5-1
CDR3 protein: ASRVEAGGEQY

D gene: TRBD2
V gene: TRBV28
CDR3 protein: ASSFIPSSGGQETQY

D gene: TRBD1
V gene: TRBV28
CDR3 protein: ASSPGDRSDEKLF

D gene: TRBD2
V gene: TRBV5-4
CDR3 protein: ASSDVGGSYEQY

D gene: TRBD2
V gene: TRBV11-2
CDR3 protein: ASSLAPQRGGGTDTQY

D gene: TRBD1
V gene: TRBV7-2
CDR3 protein: ASSSSGGEQY

D gene: NA
V gene: TRBV10-2
CDR3 protein: ASSESARYTGELF

D gene: NA
V gene: TRBV6-2/TRBV6-3
CDR3 protein: ASSYSKERRQINTEAF

D gene: NA
V gene: TRBV5-1
CDR3 protein: ASSLGGGGFSSTDTQY

D gene: NA
V gene: TRBV5-6
CDR3 protein: ASSFNRGSTGELF

D gene: TRBD1
V gene: TRBV7-2
CDR3 protein: ASSLVGQNYEQY

D gene: NA
V gene: TRBV5-4
CDR3 protein: ASSYRSMQTYEQY

D gene: NA
V gene: TRBV13
CDR3 protein: ASSLKGRGWNTEAF

D gene: TRBD1
V gene: TRBV5-1
CDR3 protein: ASSQKPGTVNTGELF

D gene: TRBD1
V gene: TRBV5-4
CDR3 protein: ASSPRQGTDEQY

D gene: NA
V gene: TRBV30
CDR3 protein: AQQNYNYGYT